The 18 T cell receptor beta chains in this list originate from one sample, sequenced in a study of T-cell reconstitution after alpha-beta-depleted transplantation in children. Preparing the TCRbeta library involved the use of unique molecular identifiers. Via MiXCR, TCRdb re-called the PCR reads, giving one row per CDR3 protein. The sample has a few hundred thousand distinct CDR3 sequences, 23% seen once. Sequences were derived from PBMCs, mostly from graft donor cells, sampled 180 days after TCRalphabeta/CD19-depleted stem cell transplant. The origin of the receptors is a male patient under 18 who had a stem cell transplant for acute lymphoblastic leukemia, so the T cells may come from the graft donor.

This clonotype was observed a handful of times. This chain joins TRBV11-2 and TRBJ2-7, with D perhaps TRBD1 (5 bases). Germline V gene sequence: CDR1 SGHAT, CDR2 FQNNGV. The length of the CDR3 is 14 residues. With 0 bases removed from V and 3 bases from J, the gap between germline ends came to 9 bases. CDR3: CASSLEGRVYEQYF. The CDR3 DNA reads TGTGCCAGCAGCTTAGAGGGCAGGGTCTACGAGCAGTACTTC.

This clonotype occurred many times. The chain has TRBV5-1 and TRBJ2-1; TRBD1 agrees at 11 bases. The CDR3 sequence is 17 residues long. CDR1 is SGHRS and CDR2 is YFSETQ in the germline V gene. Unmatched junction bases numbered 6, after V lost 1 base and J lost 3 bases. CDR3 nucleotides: TGCGCCAGCAGCTTGCTTGGGACAGGGGGTTTCTACAATGAGCAGTTCTTC. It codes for CASSLLGTGGFYNEQFF.

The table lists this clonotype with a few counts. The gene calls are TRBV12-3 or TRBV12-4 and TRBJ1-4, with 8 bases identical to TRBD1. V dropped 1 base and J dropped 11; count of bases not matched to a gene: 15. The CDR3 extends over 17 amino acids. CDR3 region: CASSLGGFRGLRGKLFF. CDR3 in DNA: TGTGCCAGCAGTTTAGGGGGCTTCAGGGGGCTTAGGGGGAAACTGTTTTTT.

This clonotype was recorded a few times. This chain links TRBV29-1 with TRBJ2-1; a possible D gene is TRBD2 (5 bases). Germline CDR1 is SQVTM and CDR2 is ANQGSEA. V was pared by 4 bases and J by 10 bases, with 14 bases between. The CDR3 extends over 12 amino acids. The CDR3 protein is CSVVGPPGEQFF. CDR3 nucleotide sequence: TGCAGCGTTGTTGGGCCTCCGGGAGAGCAGTTCTTC.

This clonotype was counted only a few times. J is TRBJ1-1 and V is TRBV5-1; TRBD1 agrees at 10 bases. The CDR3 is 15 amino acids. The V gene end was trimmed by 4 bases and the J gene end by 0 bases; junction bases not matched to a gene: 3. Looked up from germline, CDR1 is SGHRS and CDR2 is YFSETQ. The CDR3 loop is CASSTGTGVNTEAFF. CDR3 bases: TGCGCCAGCAGCACCGGGACAGGGGTGAACACTGAAGCTTTCTTT.

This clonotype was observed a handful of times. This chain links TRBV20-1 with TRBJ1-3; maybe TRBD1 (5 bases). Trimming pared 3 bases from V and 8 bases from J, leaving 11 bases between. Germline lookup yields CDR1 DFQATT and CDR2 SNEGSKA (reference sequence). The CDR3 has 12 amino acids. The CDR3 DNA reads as TGCAGTGCTAGGGCAGGGAGGGACACCATATATTTT. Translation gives CSARAGRDTIYF.

The CDR3 DNA follows: TGTGCCAGTAGTACTCGACAGGGTCTGGAGGCCAAAAACATTCAGTACTTC. This gives the protein CASSTRQGLEAKNIQYF. The chain is built from TRBV19 and TRBJ2-4, with TRBD1 matching over 7 bases. The CDR3 covers 17 residues. V was clipped by 4 bases and J by 1 base; unmatched bases: 10. The germline gives CDR1 LNHDA, CDR2 SQIVND (reference sequence).

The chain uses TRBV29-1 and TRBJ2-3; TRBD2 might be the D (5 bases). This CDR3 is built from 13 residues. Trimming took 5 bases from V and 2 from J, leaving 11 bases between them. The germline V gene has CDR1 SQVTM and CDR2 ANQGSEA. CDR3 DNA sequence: TGCAGCGTTCGTAGGACTTTCACAGATACGCAGTATTTT. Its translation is CSVRRTFTDTQYF.

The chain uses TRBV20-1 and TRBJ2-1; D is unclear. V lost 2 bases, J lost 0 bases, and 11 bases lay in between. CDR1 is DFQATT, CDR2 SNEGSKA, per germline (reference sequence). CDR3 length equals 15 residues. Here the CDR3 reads CSARPPVHSYNEQFF. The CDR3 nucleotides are TGCAGTGCTAGACCACCGGTGCACTCCTACAATGAGCAGTTCTTC.

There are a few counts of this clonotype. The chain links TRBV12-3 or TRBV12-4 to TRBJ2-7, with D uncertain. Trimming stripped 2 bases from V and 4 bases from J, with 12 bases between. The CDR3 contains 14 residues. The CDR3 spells CASSLMGSLYEQYF. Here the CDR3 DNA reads TGTGCCAGCAGTTTAATGGGGTCTTTGTACGAGCAGTACTTC.

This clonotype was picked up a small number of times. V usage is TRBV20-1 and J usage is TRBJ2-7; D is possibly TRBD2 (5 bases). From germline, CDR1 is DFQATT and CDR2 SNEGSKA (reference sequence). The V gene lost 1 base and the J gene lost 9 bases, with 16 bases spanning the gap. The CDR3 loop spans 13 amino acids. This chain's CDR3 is CSARAGTPAGQYF. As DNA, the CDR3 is TGCAGTGCTAGAGCGGGCACCCCGGCGGGGCAGTACTTC.

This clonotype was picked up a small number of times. This chain's CDR3 is CSAISGDQPQHF. CDR3 in DNA: TGCAGTGCTATATCGGGGGATCAGCCCCAGCATTTT. This chain joins TRBV20-1 and TRBJ1-5; maybe TRBD1 (5 bases). Germline CDR1 reads DFQATT; CDR2 reads SNEGSKA (reference sequence). This CDR3 contains 12 residues. V dropped 4 bases and J dropped 5 bases, with 9 bases sitting between them.

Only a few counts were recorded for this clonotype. For the CDR3, the DNA is TGTGCCACCAGCAGATCCGGGACAGGGGGGAGAGGCTACACCTTC. Translated, it gives CATSRSGTGGRGYTF. The chain links TRBV15 to TRBJ1-2; 11 positions match TRBD1. The germline V gene encodes CDR1 LNHNV and CDR2 YYDKDF (reference sequence). The CDR3 is 15 residues long. The ends lost 2 bases at V and 8 bases at J; junction bases unmatched: 7.

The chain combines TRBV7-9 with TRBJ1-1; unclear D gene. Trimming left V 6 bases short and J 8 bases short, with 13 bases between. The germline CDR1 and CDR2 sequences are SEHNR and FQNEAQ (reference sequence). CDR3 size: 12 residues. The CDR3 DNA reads TGTGCCAGCAGTAATATAAGTACGGAAGCTTTCTTT. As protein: CASSNISTEAFF.

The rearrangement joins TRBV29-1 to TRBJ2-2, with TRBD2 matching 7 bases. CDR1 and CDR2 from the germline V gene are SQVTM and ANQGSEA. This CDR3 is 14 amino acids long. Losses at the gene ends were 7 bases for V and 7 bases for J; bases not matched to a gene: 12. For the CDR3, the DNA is TGCAGCGCCCAGGGAGGGTCGCTTAACGGGGAGCTGTTTTTT. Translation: CSAQGGSLNGELFF.

The CDR3 loop is CASSFLRNEQFF. The CDR3 nucleotides are TGTGCCAGCAGTTTTTTGCGCAATGAGCAGTTCTTC. The chain links TRBV12-3 or TRBV12-4 to TRBJ2-1, with D hard to call. V lost 3 bases, J lost 6 bases, and 6 bases lay in between. CDR3 length: 12 residues.

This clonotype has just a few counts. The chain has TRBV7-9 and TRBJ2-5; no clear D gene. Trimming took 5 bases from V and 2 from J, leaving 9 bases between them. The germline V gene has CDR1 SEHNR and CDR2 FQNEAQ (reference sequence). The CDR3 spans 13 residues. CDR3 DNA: TGTGCCAGCAGCCTAACCCGACAAGAGACCCAGTACTTC. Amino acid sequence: CASSLTRQETQYF.

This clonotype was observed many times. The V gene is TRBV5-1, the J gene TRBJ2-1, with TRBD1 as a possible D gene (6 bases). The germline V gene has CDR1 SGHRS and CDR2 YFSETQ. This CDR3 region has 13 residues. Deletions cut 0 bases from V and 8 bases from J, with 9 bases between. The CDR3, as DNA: TGCGCCAGCAGCTTGGTCAGGGGCGATGAGCAGTTCTTC. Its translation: CASSLVRGDEQFF.